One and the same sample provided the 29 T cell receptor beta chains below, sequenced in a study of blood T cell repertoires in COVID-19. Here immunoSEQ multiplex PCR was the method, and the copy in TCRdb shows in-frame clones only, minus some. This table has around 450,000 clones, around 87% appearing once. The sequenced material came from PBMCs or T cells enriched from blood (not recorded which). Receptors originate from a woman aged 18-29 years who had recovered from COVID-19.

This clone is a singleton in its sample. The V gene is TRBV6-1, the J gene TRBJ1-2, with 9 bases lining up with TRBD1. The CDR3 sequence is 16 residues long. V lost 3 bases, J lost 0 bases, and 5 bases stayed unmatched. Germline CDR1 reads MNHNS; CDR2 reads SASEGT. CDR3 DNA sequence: TGTGCCAGCAGTGACGGACAGGGGCGAGCTAACTATGGCTACACCTTC. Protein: CASSDGQGRANYGYTF.

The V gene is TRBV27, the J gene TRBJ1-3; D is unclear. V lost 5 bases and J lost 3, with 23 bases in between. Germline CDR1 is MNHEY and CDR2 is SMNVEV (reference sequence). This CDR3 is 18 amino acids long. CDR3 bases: TGTGCCAGCAGTCCCTTCGGTTCCGGGTCTAGCTTTGGAAACACCATATATTTT. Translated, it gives CASSPFGSGSSFGNTIYF.

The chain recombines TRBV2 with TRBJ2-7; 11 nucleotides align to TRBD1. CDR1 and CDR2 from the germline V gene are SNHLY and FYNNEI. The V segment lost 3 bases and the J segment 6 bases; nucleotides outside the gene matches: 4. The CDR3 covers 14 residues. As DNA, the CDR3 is TGTGCCAGCAGTGAGGGACAGGGGGAACGCGAGCAGTACTTC. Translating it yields CASSEGQGEREQYF.

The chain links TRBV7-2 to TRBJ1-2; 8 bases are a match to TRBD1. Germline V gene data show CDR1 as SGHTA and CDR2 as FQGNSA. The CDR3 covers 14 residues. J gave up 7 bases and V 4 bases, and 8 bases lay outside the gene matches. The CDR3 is CASSSFDRGRGYTF. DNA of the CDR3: TGTGCCAGCAGCTCATTCGACAGGGGTCGTGGCTACACCTTC.

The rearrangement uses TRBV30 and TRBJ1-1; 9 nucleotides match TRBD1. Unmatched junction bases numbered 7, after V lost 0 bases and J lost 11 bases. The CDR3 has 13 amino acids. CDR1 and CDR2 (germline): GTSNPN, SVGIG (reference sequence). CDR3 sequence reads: CAWSVQDRGFAFF. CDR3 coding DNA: TGTGCCTGGAGTGTACAGGACAGGGGATTTGCTTTCTTT.

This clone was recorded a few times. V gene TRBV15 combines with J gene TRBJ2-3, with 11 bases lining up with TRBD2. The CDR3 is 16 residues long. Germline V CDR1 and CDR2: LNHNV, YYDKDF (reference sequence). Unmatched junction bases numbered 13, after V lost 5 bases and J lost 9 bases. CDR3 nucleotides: TGTGCCACCAGCGTCAGTTTAGCGGGGGGGCTCCAGACGCAGTATTTT. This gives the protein CATSVSLAGGLQTQYF.

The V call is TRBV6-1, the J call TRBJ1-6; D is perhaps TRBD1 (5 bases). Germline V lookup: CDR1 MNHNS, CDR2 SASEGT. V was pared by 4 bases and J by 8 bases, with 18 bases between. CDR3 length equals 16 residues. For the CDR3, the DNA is TGTGCCAGCAGTGTGATTAAAGGACATAAACATTCACCCCTCCACTTT. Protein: CASSVIKGHKHSPLHF.

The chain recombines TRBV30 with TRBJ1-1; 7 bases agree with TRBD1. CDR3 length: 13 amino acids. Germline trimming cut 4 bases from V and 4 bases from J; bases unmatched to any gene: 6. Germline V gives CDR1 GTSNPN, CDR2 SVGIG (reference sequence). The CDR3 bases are TGTGCCTGGACTCCAGGGGGTAGCACTGAAGCTTTCTTT. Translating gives CAWTPGGSTEAFF.

Here the CDR3 reads CASSIVGLYYGYTF. For the CDR3, the DNA is TGTGCCAGTAGTATAGTCGGGTTATACTATGGCTACACCTTC. The rearrangement joins TRBV19 to TRBJ1-2; no clear D gene. The V end lost 1 base, the J end lost 3 bases, and 9 bases lay between the germline ends. The CDR3 covers 14 residues. Germline CDR1 LNHDA, CDR2 SQIVND (reference sequence).

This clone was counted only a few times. The CDR3 here is CASSQGPGANVLTF. CDR3 DNA sequence: TGCGCCAGCAGCCAAGGGCCTGGGGCCAACGTCCTGACTTTC. V usage is TRBV4-1 and J usage is TRBJ2-6; D ambiguous. There are 14 residues in the CDR3. Germline V lookup: CDR1 MGHRA, CDR2 YSYEKL. V lost 1 base, J lost 2 bases, and 3 bases lay in between.

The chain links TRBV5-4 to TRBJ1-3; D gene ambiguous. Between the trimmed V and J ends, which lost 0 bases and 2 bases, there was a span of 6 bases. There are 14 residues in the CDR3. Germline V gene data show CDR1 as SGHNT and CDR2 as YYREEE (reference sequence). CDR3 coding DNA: TGTGCCAGCAGCTTGGAACCGGCTGGAAACACCATATATTTT. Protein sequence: CASSLEPAGNTIYF.

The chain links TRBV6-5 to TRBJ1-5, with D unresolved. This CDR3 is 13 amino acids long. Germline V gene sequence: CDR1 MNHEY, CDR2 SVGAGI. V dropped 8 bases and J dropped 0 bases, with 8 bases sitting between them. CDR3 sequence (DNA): TGTGCCAGCGGCCGGGATAGCAATCAGCCCCAGCATTTT. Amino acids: CASGRDSNQPQHF.

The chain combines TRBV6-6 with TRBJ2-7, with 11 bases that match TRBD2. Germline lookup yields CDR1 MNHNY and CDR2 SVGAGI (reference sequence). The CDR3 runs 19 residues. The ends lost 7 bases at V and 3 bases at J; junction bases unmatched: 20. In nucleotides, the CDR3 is TGTGCCAGCACTCGAAGTCAGTTGGGGGCCGGGACTAGCGGCTACGAGCAGTACTTC. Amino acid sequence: CASTRSQLGAGTSGYEQYF.

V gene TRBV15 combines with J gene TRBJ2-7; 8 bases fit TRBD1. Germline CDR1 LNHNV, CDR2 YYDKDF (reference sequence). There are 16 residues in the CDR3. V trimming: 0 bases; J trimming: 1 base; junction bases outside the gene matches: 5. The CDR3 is CATSRDTGQASYEQYF. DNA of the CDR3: TGTGCCACCAGCAGAGATACGGGACAGGCATCCTACGAGCAGTACTTC.

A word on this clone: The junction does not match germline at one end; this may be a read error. CDR3 nucleotides: TGTGCCAGCAGCCAAGATCGAGTCAGGGGGTCTTTACGAATATTT. Protein: CASSQDRVRGSLRIF. The chain joins TRBV3-1 (or the pseudogene TRBV3-2) to TRBJ1-1; 7 nucleotides agree with TRBD1. Germline V CDR1 and CDR2: LGHDT, YNNKEL (reference sequence). The CDR3 is 15 residues long.

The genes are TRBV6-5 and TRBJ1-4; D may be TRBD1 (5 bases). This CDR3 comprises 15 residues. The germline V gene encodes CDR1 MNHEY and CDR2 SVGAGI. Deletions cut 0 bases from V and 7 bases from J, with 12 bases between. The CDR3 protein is CASSYSRGFGEKLFF. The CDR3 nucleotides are TGTGCCAGCAGTTACTCTCGGGGGTTCGGTGAAAAACTGTTTTTT.

CDR3 region: CASSLTGSGELFF. The CDR3 region has the DNA TGTGCCAGCAGCTTAACAGGGAGCGGGGAGCTGTTTTTT. This chain joins TRBV7-3 and TRBJ2-2; D might be TRBD2 (5 bases). Germline V gives CDR1 SGHTA, CDR2 FQGTGA. The V end was cut by 0 bases, the J end by 7 bases, with 6 bases between. CDR3 length: 13 amino acids. Complete variable domain (other parts from reference TRBV7-3 and TRBJ2-2): GAGVSQTPSNKVTEKGKYVELRCDPISGHTALYWYRQSLGQGPEFLIYFQGTGAADDSGLPNDRFFAVRPEGSVSTLKIQRTERGDSAVYLCASSLTGSGELFFGEGSRLTVL.

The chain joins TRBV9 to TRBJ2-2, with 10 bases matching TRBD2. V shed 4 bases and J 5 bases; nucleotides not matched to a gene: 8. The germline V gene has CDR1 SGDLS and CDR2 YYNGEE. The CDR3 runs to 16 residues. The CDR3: CASSPKRGGLTGELFF. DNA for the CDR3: TGTGCCAGCAGCCCAAAGCGGGGGGGCCTAACCGGGGAGCTGTTTTTT. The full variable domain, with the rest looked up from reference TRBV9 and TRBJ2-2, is DSGVTQTPKHLITATGQRVTLRCSPRSGDLSVYWYQQSLDQGLQFLIQYYNGEERAKGNILERFSAQQFPDLHSELNLSSLELGDSALYFCASSPKRGGLTGELFFGEGSRLTVL.

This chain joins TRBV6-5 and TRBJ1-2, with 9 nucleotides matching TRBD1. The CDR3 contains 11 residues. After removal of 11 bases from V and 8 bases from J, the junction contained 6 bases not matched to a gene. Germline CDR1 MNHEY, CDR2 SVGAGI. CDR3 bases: TGTGCCGGTAGGACAGGGGAGGGCTACACCTTC. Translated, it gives CAGRTGEGYTF.

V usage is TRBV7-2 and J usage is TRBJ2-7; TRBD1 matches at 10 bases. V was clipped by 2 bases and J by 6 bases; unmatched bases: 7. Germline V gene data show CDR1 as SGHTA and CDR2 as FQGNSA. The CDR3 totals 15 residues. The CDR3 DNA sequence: TGTGCCAGCAGCTTAATGGGACAGGGGTGGCGCGAGCAGTACTTC. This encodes CASSLMGQGWREQYF.

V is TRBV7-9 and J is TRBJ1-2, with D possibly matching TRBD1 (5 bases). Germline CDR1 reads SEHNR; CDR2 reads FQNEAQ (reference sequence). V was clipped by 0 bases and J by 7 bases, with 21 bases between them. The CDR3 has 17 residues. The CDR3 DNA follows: TGTGCCAGCAGCTTAGCCGAGGGCGCGGTTTTGGGGGGTGGCTACACCTTC. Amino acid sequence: CASSLAEGAVLGGGYTF. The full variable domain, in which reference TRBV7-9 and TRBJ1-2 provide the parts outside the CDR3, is DTGVSQNPRHKITKRGQNVTFRCDPISEHNRLYWYRQTLGQGPEFLTYFQNEAQLEKSRLLSDRFSAERPKGSFSTLEIQRTEQGDSAMYLCASSLAEGAVLGGGYTFGSGTRLTVV.

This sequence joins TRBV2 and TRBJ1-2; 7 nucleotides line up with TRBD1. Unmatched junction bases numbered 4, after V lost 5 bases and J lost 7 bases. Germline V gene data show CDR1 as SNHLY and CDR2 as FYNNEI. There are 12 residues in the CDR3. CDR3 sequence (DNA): TGTGCCAGCAGTAGCCGACAGGGTGGCTACACCTTC. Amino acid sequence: CASSSRQGGYTF.

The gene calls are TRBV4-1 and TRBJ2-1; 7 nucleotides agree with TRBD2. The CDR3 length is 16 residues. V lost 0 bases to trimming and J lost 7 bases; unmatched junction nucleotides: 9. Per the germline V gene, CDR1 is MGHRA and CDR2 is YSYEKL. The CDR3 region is CASSQELLAQYNEQFF. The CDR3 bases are TGCGCCAGCAGCCAAGAGTTACTAGCGCAGTATAATGAGCAGTTCTTC.

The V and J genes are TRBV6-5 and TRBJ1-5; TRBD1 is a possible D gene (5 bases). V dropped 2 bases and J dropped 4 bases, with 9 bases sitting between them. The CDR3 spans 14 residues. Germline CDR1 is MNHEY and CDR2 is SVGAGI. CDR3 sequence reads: CASSYTGGNQPQHF. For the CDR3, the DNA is TGTGCCAGCAGTTACACCGGGGGGAATCAGCCCCAGCATTTT.

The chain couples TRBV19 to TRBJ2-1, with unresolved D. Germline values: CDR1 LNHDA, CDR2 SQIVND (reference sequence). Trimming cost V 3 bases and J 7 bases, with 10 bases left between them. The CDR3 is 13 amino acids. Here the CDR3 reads CASSITYYNEQFF. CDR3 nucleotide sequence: TGTGCCAGTAGTATTACGTACTATAATGAGCAGTTCTTC.

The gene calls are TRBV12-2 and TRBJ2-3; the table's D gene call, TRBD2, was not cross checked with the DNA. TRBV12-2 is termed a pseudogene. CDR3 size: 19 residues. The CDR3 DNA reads TGTGCAAGTCGCTTAGTTGTACTAGCGGGGGGCCCTCGCACAGATACGCAGTATTTT. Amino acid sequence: CASRLVVLAGGPRTDTQYF.

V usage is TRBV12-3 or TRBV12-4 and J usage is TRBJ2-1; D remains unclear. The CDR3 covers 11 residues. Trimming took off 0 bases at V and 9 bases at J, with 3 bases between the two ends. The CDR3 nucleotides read TGTGCCAGCAGTTTAGCCAGTGAGCAGTTCTTC. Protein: CASSLASEQFF.

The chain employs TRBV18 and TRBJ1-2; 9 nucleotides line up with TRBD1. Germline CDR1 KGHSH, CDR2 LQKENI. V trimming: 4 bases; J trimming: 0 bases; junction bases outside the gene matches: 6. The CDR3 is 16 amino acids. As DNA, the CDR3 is TGTGCCAGCTCACGCGGACAGGGGACGGCTAACTATGGCTACACCTTC. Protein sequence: CASSRGQGTANYGYTF.

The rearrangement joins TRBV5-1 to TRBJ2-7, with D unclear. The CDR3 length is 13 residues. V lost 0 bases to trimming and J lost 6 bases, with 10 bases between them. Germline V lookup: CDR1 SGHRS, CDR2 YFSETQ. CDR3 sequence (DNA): TGCGCCAGCAGCTTGGAACGAAGAGCCGAGCAGTACTTC. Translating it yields CASSLERRAEQYF.